Listed here are 17 T cell receptor beta chains from one sample, sequenced in a study of T-cell memory formation after mild COVID-19 (dated by TCRdb to the early 2020s). Library method: 5' RACE. The sequencer listed for this sample is Illumina NovaSeq 6000. TCRdb cleaned the public reads at Q25 with fastp, built clones with MiXCR and kept in-frame beta chains. Records with the same CDR3 protein are collapsed into one entry carrying the most frequent genes and DNA. The sample table shows over 500,000 distinct CDR3 sequences, and about 18% are seen once. The biggest ten clones account for just over 8% of the sample. The source material was PBMCs or a T cell subset sorted from them (not recorded which). These TCRs come from an adult woman who had mild COVID-19 (a few samples of this study predate the infection). The sample titles of this study are shuffled in the database, so cell type and time point are left out; the donor was told from shared clones.

This clonotype has more than one count but fewer than ten. The rearrangement links TRBV20-1 to TRBJ2-1, with TRBD2 matching 8 bases. The V and J ends lost 5 bases and 2 bases, in that order; junction bases with no gene match: 8. The CDR3 has 15 amino acids. Germline V lookup: CDR1 DFQATT, CDR2 SNEGSKA (reference sequence). CDR3 bases: TGCAGTGCTCCCAGCCGAGCGGGAGCCTACAATGAGCAGTTCTTC. It yields the protein CSAPSRAGAYNEQFF.

The V call is TRBV5-4, the J call TRBJ2-7; D possibly corresponds to TRBD2 (5 bases). Germline loops: CDR1 SGHNT, CDR2 YYREEE (reference sequence). The CDR3 totals 14 residues. The germline V and J ends were trimmed by 4 bases and 6 bases, with 17 bases remaining between them. CDR3 residues: CASSVQRGISEQYF. The DNA of the CDR3 is TGTGCCAGCAGCGTGCAACGGGGTATTAGCGAGCAGTACTTC.

This clonotype was detected only a few times. The rearrangement links TRBV11-2 to TRBJ1-2, with D possibly being TRBD1 (5 bases). The CDR3 covers 15 residues. Germline assignment: CDR1 SGHAT and CDR2 FQNNGV. Trimming removed 1 base from V and 4 bases from J, with 13 bases in between. CDR3: CASSLVGGTSYGYTF. CDR3 nucleotides: TGTGCCAGCAGCTTAGTCGGGGGGACCTCCTATGGCTACACCTTC.

This clonotype was observed at least ten times. The chain couples TRBV5-1 to TRBJ2-2; 10 bases match TRBD2. This CDR3 has 15 residues. Germline values: CDR1 SGHRS, CDR2 YFSETQ. The junction had 1 base not matched to a gene; V was cut back by 0 bases and J by 5 bases. CDR3 sequence (DNA): TGCGCCAGCAGCTTGGAACTAGCGGGAACCGGGGAGCTGTTTTTT. This sequence encodes CASSLELAGTGELFF.

The chain uses TRBV20-1 and TRBJ2-7; TRBD1 matches 8 bases. CDR1 is DFQATT, CDR2 SNEGSKA, per germline (reference sequence). V gave up 5 bases and J gave up 0 bases; unmatched junction bases: 9. This CDR3 is 15 amino acids long. CDR3 residues: CSAGWTGRFSYEQYF. For the CDR3, the DNA is TGCAGTGCTGGCTGGACAGGGAGATTCTCCTACGAGCAGTACTTC.

V usage is TRBV6-6 and J usage is TRBJ2-7, with D unresolved. V was trimmed by 4 bases and J by 3 bases, leaving 16 bases between them. The CDR3 extends over 15 amino acids. Per the germline V gene, CDR1 is MNHNY and CDR2 is SVGAGI (reference sequence). The CDR3 nucleotides read TGTGCCAGCAGTTCAAACAGCCCCCCCTACTACGAGCAGTACTTC. Residues: CASSSNSPPYYEQYF.

This clonotype was counted between two and nine times. V and J are TRBV10-3 and TRBJ2-7; D could derive from TRBD1 or TRBD2 (6 bases each). V was shortened by 4 bases and J by 2 bases, with 12 bases between the two germline ends. This CDR3 comprises 14 residues. Germline loops: CDR1 ENHRY, CDR2 SYGVKD. The CDR3 nucleotides read TGTGCCATCAGTGCTGGGCGGGACACCTACGAGCAGTACTTC. Protein sequence: CAISAGRDTYEQYF.

This clonotype was picked up a small number of times. The V call is TRBV30, the J call TRBJ2-5; D perhaps matches TRBD1 (6 bases). The CDR3 consists of 14 residues. CDR1 is GTSNPN, CDR2 SVGIG, per germline (reference sequence). The V end was cut by 3 bases, the J end by 1 base, with 12 bases between. CDR3 amino acids: CAWRRGGPQETQYF. DNA of the CDR3: TGTGCCTGGAGGCGAGGGGGACCCCAAGAGACCCAGTACTTC.

The chain links TRBV27 to TRBJ1-1, with TRBD1 identical over 11 bases. The V segment lost 4 bases and the J segment 2 bases; nucleotides outside the gene matches: 9. Per the germline V gene, CDR1 is MNHEY and CDR2 is SMNVEV (reference sequence). There are 17 residues in the CDR3. The DNA for the CDR3 is TGTGCCAGCAGTTCCCGGACAGGGGGCGCCTCCAACACTGAAGCTTTCTTT. This gives the protein CASSSRTGGASNTEAFF.

The chain couples TRBV7-2 to TRBJ1-4; D is unresolved. The CDR3 consists of 14 residues. Germline loops: CDR1 SGHTA, CDR2 FQGNSA. The germline V and J ends were trimmed by 4 bases and 8 bases, with 14 bases remaining between them. The CDR3 is CASSSGATGEKLFF. DNA for the CDR3: TGTGCCAGCAGCTCAGGAGCGACGGGCGAAAAACTGTTTTTT.

The chain uses TRBV7-9 and TRBJ2-3; TRBD1 matches at 10 bases. V was clipped by 5 bases and J by 6 bases; unmatched bases: 11. The CDR3 is made up of 16 amino acids. Germline V lookup: CDR1 SEHNR, CDR2 FQNEAQ (reference sequence). CDR3 residues: CASSVGTGVPHDTQYF. CDR3 nucleotides: TGTGCCAGCAGCGTAGGGACAGGGGTGCCTCATGATACGCAGTATTTT.

The chain combines TRBV20-1 with TRBJ2-1; TRBD2 might be the D (7 bases). This CDR3 contains 14 residues. Trimming shortened V by 4 bases and J by 4 bases, and 14 bases separated the two germline ends. The germline V gene encodes CDR1 DFQATT and CDR2 SNEGSKA (reference sequence). In DNA, the CDR3 is TGCAGTGCTAATAGCGAGGGGGGGTACAATGAGCAGTTCTTC. It is translated as CSANSEGGYNEQFF.

The chain is built from TRBV9 and TRBJ2-2; 13 bases agree with TRBD2. There are 16 residues in the CDR3. The junction had 5 bases not matched to a gene; V was cut back by 3 bases and J by 6 bases. Germline V CDR1 and CDR2: SGDLS, YYNGEE. CDR3 bases: TGTGCCAGCAGCGGGACTAGCGGGAGCCCCGCCGGGGAGCTGTTTTTT. Amino acids: CASSGTSGSPAGELFF.

The rearrangement links TRBV29-1 to TRBJ1-1; D remains ambiguous. The CDR3 totals 13 residues. Trimming left V 4 bases short and J 7 bases short, with 16 bases between. Germline loops: CDR1 SQVTM, CDR2 ANQGSEA. The CDR3 DNA follows: TGCAGCGTTGGTGTCGTCGCGGCGAATGAAGCTTTCTTT. Its translation is CSVGVVAANEAFF.

This clonotype showed up just a few times. The chain employs TRBV29-1 and TRBJ2-1, with D possibly TRBD1 on 6 matching bases. CDR1 SQVTM and CDR2 ANQGSEA come from the germline V gene. The ends were cut back, 8 bases at V and 0 bases at J, with 8 bases in the middle. There are 12 residues in the CDR3. The CDR3 DNA follows: TGCAGCTCCAGGGGCTCCTACAATGAGCAGTTCTTC. It translates to CSSRGSYNEQFF.

The chain joins TRBV15 to TRBJ2-1; D may be TRBD2 (5 bases). The V and J ends lost 1 base and 8 bases respectively, with 9 bases between them. Germline-derived CDR1 and CDR2 are LNHNV and YYDKDF (reference sequence). This CDR3 is built from 13 residues. CDR3 coding DNA: TGTGCCACCAGCAGAGTTTCCGGGGATGAGCAGTTCTTC. Encoded protein: CATSRVSGDEQFF.

This chain connects TRBV20-1 to TRBJ2-7, with D perhaps TRBD1 (5 bases). The germline CDR1 and CDR2 sequences are DFQATT and SNEGSKA (reference sequence). Between the trimmed V and J ends, which lost 1 base and 5 bases, there was a span of 12 bases. The CDR3 is 13 residues long. CDR3 coding DNA: TGCAGTGCTAGAGGGCAGGGATCTGACGAGCAGTACTTC. It yields the protein CSARGQGSDEQYF.